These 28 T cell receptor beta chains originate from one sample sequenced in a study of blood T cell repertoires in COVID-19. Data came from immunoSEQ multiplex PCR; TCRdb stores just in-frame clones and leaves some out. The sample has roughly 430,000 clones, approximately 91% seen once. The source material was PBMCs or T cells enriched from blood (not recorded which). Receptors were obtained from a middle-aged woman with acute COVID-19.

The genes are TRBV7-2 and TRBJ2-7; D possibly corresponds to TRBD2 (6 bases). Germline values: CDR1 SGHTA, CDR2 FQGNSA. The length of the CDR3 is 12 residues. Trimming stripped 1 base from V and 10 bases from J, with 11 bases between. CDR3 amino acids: CASSLVGGAQYF. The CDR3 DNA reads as TGTGCCAGCAGCTTAGTCGGAGGGGCTCAGTACTTC.

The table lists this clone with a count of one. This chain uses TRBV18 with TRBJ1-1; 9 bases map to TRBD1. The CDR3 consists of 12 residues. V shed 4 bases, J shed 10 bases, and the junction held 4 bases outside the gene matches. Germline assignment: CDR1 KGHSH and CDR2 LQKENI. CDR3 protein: CASSRDRERAFF. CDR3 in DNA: TGTGCCAGCTCACGGGACAGGGAGAGAGCTTTCTTT.

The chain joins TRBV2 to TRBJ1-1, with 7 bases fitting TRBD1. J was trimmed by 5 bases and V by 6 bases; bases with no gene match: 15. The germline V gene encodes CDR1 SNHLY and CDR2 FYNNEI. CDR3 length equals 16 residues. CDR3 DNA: TGTGCCAGCAGCCTCCTACTACAGGGGTCAGTAACTGAAGCTTTCTTT. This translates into CASSLLLQGSVTEAFF.

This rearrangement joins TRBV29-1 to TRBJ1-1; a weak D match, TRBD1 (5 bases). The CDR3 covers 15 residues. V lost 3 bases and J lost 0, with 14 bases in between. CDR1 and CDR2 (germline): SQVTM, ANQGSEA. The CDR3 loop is CSVEVGQGLNTEAFF. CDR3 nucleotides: TGCAGCGTTGAGGTGGGGCAGGGTTTGAACACTGAAGCTTTCTTT.

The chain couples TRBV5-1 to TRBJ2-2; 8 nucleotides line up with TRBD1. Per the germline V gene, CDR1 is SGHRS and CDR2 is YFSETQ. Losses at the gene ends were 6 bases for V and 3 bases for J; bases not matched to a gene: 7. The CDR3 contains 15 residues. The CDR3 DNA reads TGCGCCAGCACGGACAGGGACGGGGACACCGGGGAGCTGTTTTTT. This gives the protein CASTDRDGDTGELFF. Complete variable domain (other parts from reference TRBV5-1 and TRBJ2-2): KAGVTQTPRYLIKTRGQQVTLSCSPISGHRSVSWYQQTPGQGLQFLFEYFSETQRNKGNFPGRFSGRQFSNSRSEMNVSTLELGDSALYLCASTDRDGDTGELFFGEGSRLTVL.

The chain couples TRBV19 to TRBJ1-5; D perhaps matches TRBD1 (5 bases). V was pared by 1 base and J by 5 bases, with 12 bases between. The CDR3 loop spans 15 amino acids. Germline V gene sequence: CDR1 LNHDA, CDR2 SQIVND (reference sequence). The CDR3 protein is CASSIGRGGDQPQHF. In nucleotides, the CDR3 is TGTGCCAGTAGTATAGGGAGGGGAGGGGATCAGCCCCAGCATTTT.

CDR3 loop: CASSLEGGVTEAFF. CDR3 nucleotides: TGCGCCAGCAGCTTGGAAGGGGGAGTCACTGAAGCTTTCTTT. The gene calls are TRBV5-1 and TRBJ1-1; D is possibly TRBD1 (6 bases). Per germline, CDR1 SGHRS and CDR2 YFSETQ. Deletions cut 0 bases from V and 4 bases from J, with 10 bases between. There are 14 residues in the CDR3.

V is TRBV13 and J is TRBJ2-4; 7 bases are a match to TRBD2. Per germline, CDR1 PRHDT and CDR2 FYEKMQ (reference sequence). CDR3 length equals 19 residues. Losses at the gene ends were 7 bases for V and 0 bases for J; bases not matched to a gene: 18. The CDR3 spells CASTDVKGRANLAKNIQYF. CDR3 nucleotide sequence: TGTGCCAGCACCGATGTCAAGGGGAGGGCAAATTTAGCCAAAAACATTCAGTACTTC.

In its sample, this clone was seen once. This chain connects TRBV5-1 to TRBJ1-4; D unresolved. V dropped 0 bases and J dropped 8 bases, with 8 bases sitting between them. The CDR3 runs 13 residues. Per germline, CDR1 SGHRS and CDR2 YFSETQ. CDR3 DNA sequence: TGCGCCAGCAGCTTGGCCCTCGGGGAAAAACTGTTTTTT. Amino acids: CASSLALGEKLFF.

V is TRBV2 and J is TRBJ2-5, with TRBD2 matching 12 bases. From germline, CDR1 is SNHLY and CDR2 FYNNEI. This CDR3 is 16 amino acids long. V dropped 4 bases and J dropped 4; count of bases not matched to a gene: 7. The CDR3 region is CASSGPSGGARETQYF. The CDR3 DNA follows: TGTGCCAGCAGTGGTCCTAGCGGGGGGGCCCGAGAGACCCAGTACTTC.

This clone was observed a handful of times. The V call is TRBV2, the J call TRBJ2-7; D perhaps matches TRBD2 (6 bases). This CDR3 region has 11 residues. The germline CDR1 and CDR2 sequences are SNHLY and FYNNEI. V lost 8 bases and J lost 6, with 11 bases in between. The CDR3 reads CASRLEGEQYF. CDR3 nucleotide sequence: TGTGCCAGCCGACTAGAAGGCGAGCAGTACTTC.

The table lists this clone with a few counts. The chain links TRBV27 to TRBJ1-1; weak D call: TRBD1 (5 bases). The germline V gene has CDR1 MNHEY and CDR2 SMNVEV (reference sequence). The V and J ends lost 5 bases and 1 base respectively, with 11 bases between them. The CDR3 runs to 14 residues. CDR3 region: CASSMTVTNTEAFF. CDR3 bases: TGTGCCAGCAGTATGACAGTGACGAACACTGAAGCTTTCTTT.

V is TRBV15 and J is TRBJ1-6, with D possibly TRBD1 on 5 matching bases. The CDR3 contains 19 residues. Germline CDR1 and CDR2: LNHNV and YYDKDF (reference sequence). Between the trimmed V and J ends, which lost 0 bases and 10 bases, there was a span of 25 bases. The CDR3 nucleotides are TGTGCCACCAGCAGAGACGGGGGAGGGTTGACAAGAACGGGCTCACCCCTCCACTTT. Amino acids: CATSRDGGGLTRTGSPLHF.

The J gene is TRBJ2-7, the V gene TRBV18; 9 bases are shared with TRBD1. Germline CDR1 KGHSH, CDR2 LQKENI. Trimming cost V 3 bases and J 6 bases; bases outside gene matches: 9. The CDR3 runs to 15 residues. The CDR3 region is CASSPTGTGMSEQYF. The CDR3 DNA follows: TGTGCCAGCTCACCTACCGGGACAGGGATGTCCGAGCAGTACTTC.

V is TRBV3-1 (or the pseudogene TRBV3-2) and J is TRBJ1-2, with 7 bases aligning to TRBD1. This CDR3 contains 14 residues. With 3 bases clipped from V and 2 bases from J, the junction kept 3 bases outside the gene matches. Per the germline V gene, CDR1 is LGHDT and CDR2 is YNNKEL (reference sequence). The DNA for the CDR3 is TGTGCCAGCAGCCACCTGGGACAGAACTATGGCTACACCTTC. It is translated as CASSHLGQNYGYTF.

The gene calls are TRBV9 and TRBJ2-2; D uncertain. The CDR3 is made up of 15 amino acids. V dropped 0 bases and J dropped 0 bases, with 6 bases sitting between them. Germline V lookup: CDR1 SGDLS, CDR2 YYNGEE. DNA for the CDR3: TGTGCCAGCAGCGTAGCCTCTTCGAACACCGGGGAGCTGTTTTTT. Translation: CASSVASSNTGELFF.

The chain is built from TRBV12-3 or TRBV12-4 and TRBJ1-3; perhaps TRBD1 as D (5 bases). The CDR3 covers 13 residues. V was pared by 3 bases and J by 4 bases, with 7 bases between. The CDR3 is CASSFQGGNTIYF. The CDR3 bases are TGTGCCAGCAGTTTTCAGGGAGGAAACACCATATATTTT.

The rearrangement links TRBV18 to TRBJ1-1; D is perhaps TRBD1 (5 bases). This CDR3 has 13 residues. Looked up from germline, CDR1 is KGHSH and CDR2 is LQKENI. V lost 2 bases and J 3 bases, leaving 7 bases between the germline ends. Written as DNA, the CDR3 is TGTGCCAGCTCACCAGGGGGGGACACTGAAGCTTTCTTT. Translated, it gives CASSPGGDTEAFF.

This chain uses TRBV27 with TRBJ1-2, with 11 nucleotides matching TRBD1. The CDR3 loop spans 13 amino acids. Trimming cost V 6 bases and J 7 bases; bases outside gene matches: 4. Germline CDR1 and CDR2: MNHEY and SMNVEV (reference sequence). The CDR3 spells CASRLGQGGGYTF. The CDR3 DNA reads TGTGCCAGCAGGTTGGGACAGGGGGGTGGCTACACCTTC.

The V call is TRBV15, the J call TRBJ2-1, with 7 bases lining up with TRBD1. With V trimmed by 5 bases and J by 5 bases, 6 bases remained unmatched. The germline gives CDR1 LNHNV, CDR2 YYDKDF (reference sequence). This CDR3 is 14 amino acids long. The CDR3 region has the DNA TGTGCCACCAGCGCCACAGGGGCCCACAATGAGCAGTTCTTC. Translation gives CATSATGAHNEQFF.

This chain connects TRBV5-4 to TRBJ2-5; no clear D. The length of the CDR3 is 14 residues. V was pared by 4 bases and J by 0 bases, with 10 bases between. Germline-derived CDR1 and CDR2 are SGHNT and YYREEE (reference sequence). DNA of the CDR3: TGTGCCAGCAGCCCCCCGACTGACCAAGAGACCCAGTACTTC. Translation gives CASSPPTDQETQYF.

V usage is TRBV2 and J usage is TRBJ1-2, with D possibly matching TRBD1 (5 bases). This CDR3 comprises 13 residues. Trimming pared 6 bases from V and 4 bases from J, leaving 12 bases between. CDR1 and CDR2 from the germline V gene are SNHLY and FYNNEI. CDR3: CASRTDSSYGYTF. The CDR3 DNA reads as TGTGCCAGCAGGACCGACAGTAGCTATGGCTACACCTTC. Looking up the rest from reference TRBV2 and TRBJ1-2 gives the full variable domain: EPEVTQTPSHQVTQMGQEVILRCVPISNHLYFYWYRQILGQKVEFLVSFYNNEISEKSEIFDDQFSVERPDGSNFTLKIRSTKLEDSAMYFCASRTDSSYGYTFGSGTRLTVV.

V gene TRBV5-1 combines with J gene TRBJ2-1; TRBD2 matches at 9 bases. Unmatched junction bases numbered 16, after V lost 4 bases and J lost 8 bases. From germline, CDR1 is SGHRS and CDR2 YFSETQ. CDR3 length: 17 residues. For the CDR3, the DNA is TGCGCCAGCAGCACGGGACTAGCCGGGCAGGGTAGGGATGAGCAGTTCTTC. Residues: CASSTGLAGQGRDEQFF. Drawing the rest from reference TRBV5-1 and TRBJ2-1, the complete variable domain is KAGVTQTPRYLIKTRGQQVTLSCSPISGHRSVSWYQQTPGQGLQFLFEYFSETQRNKGNFPGRFSGRQFSNSRSEMNVSTLELGDSALYLCASSTGLAGQGRDEQFFGPGTRLTVL.

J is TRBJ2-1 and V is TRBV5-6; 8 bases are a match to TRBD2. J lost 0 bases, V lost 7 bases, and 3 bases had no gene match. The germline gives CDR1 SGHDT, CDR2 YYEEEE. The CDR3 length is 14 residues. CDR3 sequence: CASGGGSSYNEQFF. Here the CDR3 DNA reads TGTGCCAGCGGCGGGGGGAGCTCCTACAATGAGCAGTTCTTC.

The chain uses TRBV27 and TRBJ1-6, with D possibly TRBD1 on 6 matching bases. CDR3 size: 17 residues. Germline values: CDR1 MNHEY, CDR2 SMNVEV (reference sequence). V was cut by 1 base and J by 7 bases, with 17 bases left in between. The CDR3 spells CASSLLDSGPYNSPLHF. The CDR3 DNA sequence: TGTGCCAGCAGTTTATTGGACAGCGGCCCTTACAATTCACCCCTCCACTTT.

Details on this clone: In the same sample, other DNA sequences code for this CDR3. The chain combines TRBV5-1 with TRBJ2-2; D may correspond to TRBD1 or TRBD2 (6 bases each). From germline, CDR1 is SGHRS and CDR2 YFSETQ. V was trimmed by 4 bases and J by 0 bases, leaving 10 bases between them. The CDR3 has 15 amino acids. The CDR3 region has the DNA TGCGCCAGCAGCCTGGGGGGCGCGAACACCGGGGAGCTGTTTTTT. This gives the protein CASSLGGANTGELFF.

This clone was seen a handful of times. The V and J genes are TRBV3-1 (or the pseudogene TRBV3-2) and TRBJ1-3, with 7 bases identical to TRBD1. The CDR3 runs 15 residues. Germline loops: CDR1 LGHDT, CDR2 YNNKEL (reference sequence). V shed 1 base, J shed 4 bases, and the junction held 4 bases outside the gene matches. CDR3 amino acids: CASSQGGTAGNTIYF. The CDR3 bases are TGTGCCAGCAGCCAAGGCGGGACAGCCGGAAACACCATATATTTT.

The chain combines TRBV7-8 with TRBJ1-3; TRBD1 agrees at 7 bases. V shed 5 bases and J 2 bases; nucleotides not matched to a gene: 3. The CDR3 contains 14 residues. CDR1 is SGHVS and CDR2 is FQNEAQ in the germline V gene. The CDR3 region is CASSRDRAGNTIYF. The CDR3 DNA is TGTGCCAGCAGCCGAGACAGGGCTGGAAACACCATATATTTT.